The 5 T cell receptor beta chains below were found in one sample sequenced in a study of CD8 T cells in Susac syndrome. An amount of RNA that ranged from about 0.45 to 1 ug was reverse transcribed with random hexamers. Each CDR3 protein is one row after TCRdb ran MiXCR on the immunoSEQ multiplex PCR reads. Altogether more than 150,000 distinct CDR3 sequences are present, roughly 94% being singletons, with the ten largest covering around 0.16%. The sample was CD8+ T cells from PBMCs. The receptor set was obtained from a human donor with Susac syndrome.

This rearrangement joins TRBV2 to TRBJ2-4, with 10 bases lining up with TRBD2. V lost 8 bases and J lost 1; bases outside the gene matches: 14. The CDR3 is 18 amino acids. CDR1 and CDR2 (germline): SNHLY, FYNNEI. As DNA, the CDR3 is TGTGCCAGCGGCGCCGGGCTAGCGGGAGCTGCGGCCAAAAACATTCAGTACTTC. It translates to CASGAGLAGAAAKNIQYF. Combining the CDR3 with reference TRBV2 and TRBJ2-4 gives the whole variable domain EPEVTQTPSHQVTQMGQEVILRCVPISNHLYFYWYRQILGQKVEFLVSFYNNEISEKSEIFDDQFSVERPDGSNFTLKIRSTKLEDSAMYFCASGAGLAGAAAKNIQYFGAGTRLSVL.

The chain carries TRBV4-1 and TRBJ2-3; no firm D call. V was trimmed by 6 bases and J by 1 base, leaving 8 bases between them. The germline gives CDR1 MGHRA, CDR2 YSYEKL. The CDR3 runs 13 residues. As DNA, the CDR3 is TGCGCCAGCAGGTTAAGGGGCACAGATACGCAGTATTTT. Amino acid sequence: CASRLRGTDTQYF.

The J gene is TRBJ2-7, the V gene TRBV20-1; D unclear. Germline V gene sequence: CDR1 DFQATT, CDR2 SNEGSKA (reference sequence). Trimming cost V 5 bases and J 0 bases, with 14 bases left between them. This CDR3 spans 14 amino acids. The chain's CDR3 is CSALGSSSSYEQYF. For the CDR3, the DNA is TGCAGTGCTTTAGGGTCGTCGAGCTCCTACGAGCAGTACTTC.

V and J are TRBV5-4 and TRBJ1-1, with unresolved D. The ends were cut back, 5 bases at V and 3 bases at J, with 11 bases in the middle. This CDR3 has 13 amino acids. CDR1 SGHNT and CDR2 YYREEE come from the germline V gene (reference sequence). In DNA, the CDR3 is TGTGCCAGCAGAGTGAAGGGCGACACTGAAGCTTTCTTT. Its translation: CASRVKGDTEAFF.

CDR3 in amino acids: CASSSQTSSYNEQFF. The CDR3 region has the DNA TGTGCCAGCAGTTCCCAGACTAGCTCCTACAATGAGCAGTTCTTC. V gene TRBV6-6 combines with J gene TRBJ2-1; tentative D call: TRBD2 (6 bases). Germline V CDR1 and CDR2: MNHNY, SVGAGI (reference sequence). The length of the CDR3 is 15 residues. Trimming took 4 bases from V and 0 from J, leaving 10 bases between them.